This T cell receptor (beta chain) is from a study of T cells in Graves' hyperthyroidism and ophthalmopathy. Study conclusions and caveats: Progression to ophthalmopathy was predicted a median of approximately seven months early.

In regard to this clonotype: Antigen: not known.

TCR beta CDR3 regions were amplified from RNA. HTBI primers were the set used in a first-round RT-PCR of the TCR CDR3. Using its own MiXCR run on the multiplex PCR reads, TCRdb lists one record per CDR3 protein. The sample contains approximately 400,000 distinct CDR3 sequences, approximately 17% of which appear only once. The CDR3 runs to 17 residues. Germline values: CDR1 KGHSH, CDR2 LQKENI. V was cut by 5 bases and J by 4 bases, with 21 bases left in between. Sequencing was performed on blood. The genes are TRBV18 and TRBJ1-3; D remains unclear. The TCR was taken from a man aged 18-30 years with Graves' ophthalmopathy. The CDR3 bases are TGTGCCAGCTCATTATCCCAGGCGGCGCGGTCCGGAAACACCATATATTTT. Amino acid sequence: CASSLSQAARSGNTIYF.